A single sample is the source of the 2 T cell receptor beta chains below, sequenced in a study of blood T cell repertoires in COVID-19. Clones were sequenced by immunoSEQ multiplex PCR, and TCRdb holds only the in-frame ones, with some missing. This table holds 300,000 to 350,000 clones, around 90% found once. The sample comprised peripheral blood. The source is a woman between 40 and 50 years old with COVID-19, enrolled during active disease.

This chain joins TRBV7-3 and TRBJ2-5; 14 bases line up with TRBD2. Germline loops: CDR1 SGHTA, CDR2 FQGTGA. After removal of 5 bases from V and 5 bases from J, the junction contained 4 bases not matched to a gene. This CDR3 spans 15 amino acids. In nucleotides, the CDR3 is TGTGCCAGCAGCCAGGGACTAGCGGGGGTTGAGACCCAGTACTTC. Its protein product is CASSQGLAGVETQYF.

The gene calls are TRBV7-2 and TRBJ2-2; D may be TRBD2 (5 bases). The V end was cut by 5 bases, the J end by 4 bases, with 8 bases between. The CDR3 spans 13 residues. The germline V gene encodes CDR1 SGHTA and CDR2 FQGNSA. The CDR3 reads CASSRGPTGELFF. The CDR3 DNA is TGTGCCAGCAGCCGCGGGCCCACCGGGGAGCTGTTTTTT.